The rows below give T cell receptor beta chains drawn from one sample of a study of beta chain features in type 1 diabetes. Some clones are missing from TCRdb's copy, which holds only in-frame ones; the method was immunoSEQ multiplex PCR. The sample lists roughly 260,000 clones; roughly 21% were seen once. Sequenced sample: naive CD4+ T cells from blood. These receptors were collected from a woman between 40 and 55 years old with type 1 diabetes. Each CDR3 is given with its conserved first and last residue. The D gene is left open where the match is weak. Size is omitted from some rows. Given values are once, few, many or a class for expanded clones.

clone_size: .
cdr3_length: 15
v_call: TRBV7-2
d_call: .
j_call: TRBJ1-5
cdr3_aa: CASSLGSRGNQPQHF
cdr3_nt: TGTGCCAGCAGCTTAGGGAGTCGAGGGAATCAGCCCCAGCATTTT

clone_size: .
cdr3_length: 18
v_call: TRBV7-2
d_call: TRBD1
j_call: TRBJ2-4
cdr3_aa: CASSLARRDSVAKNIQYF
cdr3_nt: TGTGCCAGCAGCTTAGCGCGTAGGGACAGCGTAGCCAAAAACATTCAGTACTTC

clone_size: .
cdr3_length: 14
v_call: TRBV19
d_call: TRBD2
j_call: TRBJ2-3
cdr3_aa: CASSRGGSTDTQYF
cdr3_nt: TGTGCCAGTAGTCGGGGAGGGAGCACAGATACGCAGTATTTT

clone_size: .
cdr3_length: 15
v_call: TRBV7-9
d_call: TRBD2
j_call: TRBJ2-2
cdr3_aa: CASSSWGGLTGELFF
cdr3_nt: TGTGCCAGCAGCTCCTGGGGAGGGCTCACCGGGGAGCTGTTTTTT

clone_size: few
cdr3_length: 14
v_call: TRBV6-1
d_call: .
j_call: TRBJ2-3
cdr3_aa: CASSEVRESDTQYF
cdr3_nt: TGTGCCAGCAGTGAAGTACGGGAGTCAGATACGCAGTATTTT

clone_size: few
cdr3_length: 13
v_call: TRBV5-4
d_call: TRBD1
j_call: TRBJ2-7
cdr3_aa: CASSSGGGHEQYF
cdr3_nt: TGTGCCAGCAGTTCAGGGGGCGGACACGAGCAGTACTTC

clone_size: .
cdr3_length: 13
v_call: TRBV5-4
d_call: TRBD1
j_call: TRBJ2-7
cdr3_aa: CASSTGQVYEQYF
cdr3_nt: TGTGCCAGCAGCACCGGACAGGTCTACGAGCAGTACTTC

clone_size: .
cdr3_length: 15
v_call: TRBV9
d_call: .
j_call: TRBJ1-1
cdr3_aa: CASSVGGDPNTEAFF
cdr3_nt: TGTGCCAGCAGCGTAGGGGGGGACCCGAACACTGAAGCTTTCTTT

clone_size: few
cdr3_length: 17
v_call: TRBV19
d_call: TRBD2
j_call: TRBJ2-3
cdr3_aa: CASSMDPIAGGPDTQYF
cdr3_nt: TGTGCCAGTAGTATGGACCCGATAGCGGGGGGGCCAGATACGCAGTATTTT

clone_size: .
cdr3_length: 13
v_call: TRBV29-1
d_call: TRBD1
j_call: TRBJ1-1
cdr3_aa: CSVRGQANTEAFF
cdr3_nt: TGCAGCGTTAGGGGACAGGCGAACACTGAAGCTTTCTTT

clone_size: .
cdr3_length: 12
v_call: TRBV2
d_call: .
j_call: TRBJ2-3
cdr3_aa: CASREGRDTQYF
cdr3_nt: TGTGCCAGCAGGGAGGGGAGAGATACGCAGTATTTT

clone_size: few
cdr3_length: 13
v_call: TRBV30
d_call: .
j_call: TRBJ2-5
cdr3_aa: CAWTLNTKETQYF
cdr3_nt: TGTGCCTGGACATTGAACACCAAGGAGACCCAGTACTTC

clone_size: .
cdr3_length: 15
v_call: TRBV7-9
d_call: TRBD1
j_call: TRBJ2-1
cdr3_aa: CASSPGTGVDNEQFF
cdr3_nt: TGTGCCAGCAGCCCCGGGACAGGGGTGGACAATGAGCAGTTCTTC

clone_size: .
cdr3_length: 13
v_call: TRBV6-5
d_call: .
j_call: TRBJ1-1
cdr3_aa: CASRRGGNTEAFF
cdr3_nt: TGTGCCAGCAGACGGGGGGGGAACACTGAAGCTTTCTTT

clone_size: .
cdr3_length: 13
v_call: TRBV18
d_call: .
j_call: TRBJ1-2
cdr3_aa: CASSLDSPGGYTF
cdr3_nt: TGTGCCAGCTCACTAGACAGCCCTGGAGGCTACACCTTC